These T cell receptor beta chains were read from a single sample in a study of spatial heterogeneity in lung cancer. A single record per CDR3 protein comes from TCRdb applying MiXCR to the 5' RACE reads. The repertoire holds around 7,500 distinct CDR3 sequences, with 13% as singletons. The sample consisted of lung tumor tissue, taken at surgery. These receptors were obtained from a male donor with early-stage non-small cell lung cancer. The CDR3 runs from the conserved cysteine through the conserved F or W. A D gene is named only where the DNA matches it firmly. Some rows mark clone size as missing; the rest say once, few, many or name a class of expanded clone.

V: TRBV27; J: TRBJ1-6; D: NA; size: NA; DNA: TGTGCCAGCAGCTTAGGGCGTATTCATTCACCCCTCCACTTT; CDR3: CASSLGRIHSPLHF
V: TRBV14; J: TRBJ1-5; D: NA; size: NA; DNA: TGTGCCAGCAGCCCGGGACACGGAGCGACCCAGCATTTT; CDR3: CASSPGHGATQHF
V: TRBV2; J: TRBJ1-2; D: NA; size: medium-sized; DNA: TGTGCCAGCAGTGAAACGTCGAGACAACCTAACCTAAACTATGGCTACACCTTC; CDR3: CASSETSRQPNLNYGYTF
V: TRBV14; J: TRBJ2-2; D: NA; size: NA; DNA: TGTGCTAGCAGCCCGCCCGACATGTTTAACACCGGGGAGCTGTTTTTT; CDR3: CASSPPDMFNTGELFF
V: TRBV15; J: TRBJ2-3; D: NA; size: many; DNA: TGTGCCACCAGAGGAGAATGGGCAGATACGCAGTATTTT; CDR3: CATRGEWADTQYF
V: TRBV20-1; J: TRBJ2-1; D: NA; size: medium-sized; DNA: TGCAGTGCCCCGACGACAAGCCTAATCTCCTACAATGAGCAGTTCTTC; CDR3: CSAPTTSLISYNEQFF
V: TRBV14; J: TRBJ2-7; D: NA; size: many; DNA: TGTGCCAGCAGCCAACTCTCGGGACGCCTGACCTCCTACGAGCAGTACTTC; CDR3: CASSQLSGRLTSYEQYF
V: TRBV6-5; J: TRBJ2-1; D: TRBD1; size: many; DNA: TGTGCCACCTCGGAAACAGGGGACCACAATGAGCAGTTCTTC; CDR3: CATSETGDHNEQFF
V: TRBV6-6; J: TRBJ2-2; D: NA; size: many; DNA: TGTGCCAGCACCACACCGCACGGAGTCGGGGCCGGGGAGCTGTTTTTT; CDR3: CASTTPHGVGAGELFF
V: TRBV5-1; J: TRBJ1-1; D: NA; size: many; DNA: TGCGCCAGCAGCTTGGAAGGGGGGATTGAAGCTTTCTTT; CDR3: CASSLEGGIEAFF
V: TRBV29-1; J: TRBJ1-2; D: NA; size: NA; DNA: TGCAGCGTTGCTGGGGCCCTTGACTTTGGCTATGGCTACACCTTC; CDR3: CSVAGALDFGYGYTF
V: TRBV27; J: TRBJ2-3; D: NA; size: medium-sized; DNA: TGTGCCAGCAGTTTTTTGGCGGAAGATACGCAGTATTTT; CDR3: CASSFLAEDTQYF
V: TRBV29-1; J: TRBJ2-5; D: NA; size: once; DNA: TGCAGCGTGGCGGGACGGCTAGTTGAGACCCAGTACTTC; CDR3: CSVAGRLVETQYF
V: TRBV3-1; J: TRBJ1-3; D: NA; size: many; DNA: TGTGCCAGCAGCCAAGATCCTGGGGGCTCTGGAAACACCATATATTTT; CDR3: CASSQDPGGSGNTIYF